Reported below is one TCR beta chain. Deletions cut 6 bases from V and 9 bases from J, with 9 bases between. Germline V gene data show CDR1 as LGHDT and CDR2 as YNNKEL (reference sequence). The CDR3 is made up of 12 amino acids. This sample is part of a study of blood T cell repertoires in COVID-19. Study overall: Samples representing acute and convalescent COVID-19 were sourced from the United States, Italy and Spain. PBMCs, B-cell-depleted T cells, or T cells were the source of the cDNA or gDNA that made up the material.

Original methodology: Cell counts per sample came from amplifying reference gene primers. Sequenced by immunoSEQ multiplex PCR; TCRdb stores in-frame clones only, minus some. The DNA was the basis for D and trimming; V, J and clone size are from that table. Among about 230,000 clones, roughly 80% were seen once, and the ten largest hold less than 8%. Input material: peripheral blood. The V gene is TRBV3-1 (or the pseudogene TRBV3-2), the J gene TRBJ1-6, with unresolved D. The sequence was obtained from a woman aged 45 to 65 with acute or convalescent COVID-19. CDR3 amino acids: CASSTRSSPLHF. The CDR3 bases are TGTGCCAGCAGTACCCGGTCTTCACCCCTCCACTTT.